This T cell receptor beta chain was captured by sequencing in a study of blood T cell repertoires in COVID-19. Trimming left V 8 bases short and J 7 bases short, with 20 bases between. Germline V gene sequence: CDR1 MNHEY, CDR2 SVGAGI. The CDR3 loop spans 15 amino acids. The table came from immunoSEQ multiplex PCR; TCRdb's copy has only in-frame clones and leaves some out. The sample has approximately 330,000 clones; 70% to 90% are singletons. The sequenced material came from peripheral blood. The clonotype originates from a woman aged 45-59 years with active or convalescent COVID-19. V usage is TRBV6-5 and J usage is TRBJ2-2, with a weak D call TRBD2 (6 bases). The CDR3 region is CASGRDIKKGGELFF. The DNA of the CDR3 is TGTGCCAGCGGGCGGGATATAAAAAAGGGCGGGGAGCTGTTTTTT.